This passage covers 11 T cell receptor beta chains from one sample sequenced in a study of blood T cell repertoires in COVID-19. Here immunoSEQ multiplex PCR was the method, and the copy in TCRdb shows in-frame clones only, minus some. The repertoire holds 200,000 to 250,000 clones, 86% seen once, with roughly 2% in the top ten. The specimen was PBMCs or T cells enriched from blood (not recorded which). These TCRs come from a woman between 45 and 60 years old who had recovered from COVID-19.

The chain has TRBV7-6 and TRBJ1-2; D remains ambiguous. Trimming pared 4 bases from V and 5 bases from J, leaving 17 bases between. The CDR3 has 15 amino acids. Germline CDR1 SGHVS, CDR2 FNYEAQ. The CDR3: CASSSLVPLPYGYTF. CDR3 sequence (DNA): TGTGCCAGCAGCTCGTTAGTTCCGTTACCATATGGCTACACCTTC.

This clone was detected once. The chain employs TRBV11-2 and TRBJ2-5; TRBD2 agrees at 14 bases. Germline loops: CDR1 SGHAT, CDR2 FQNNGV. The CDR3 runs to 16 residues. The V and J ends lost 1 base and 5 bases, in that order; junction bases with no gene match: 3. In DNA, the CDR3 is TGTGCCAGCAGCTTAGGACTAGCGGGGGGGTTTGAGACCCAGTACTTC. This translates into CASSLGLAGGFETQYF.

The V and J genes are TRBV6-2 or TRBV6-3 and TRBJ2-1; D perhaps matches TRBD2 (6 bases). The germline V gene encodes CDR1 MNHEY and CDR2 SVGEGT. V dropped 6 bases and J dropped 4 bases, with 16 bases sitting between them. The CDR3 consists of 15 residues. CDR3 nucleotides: TGTGCCAGCAGCTCCCATACGGAGGGGTACAATGAGCAGTTCTTC. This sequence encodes CASSSHTEGYNEQFF.

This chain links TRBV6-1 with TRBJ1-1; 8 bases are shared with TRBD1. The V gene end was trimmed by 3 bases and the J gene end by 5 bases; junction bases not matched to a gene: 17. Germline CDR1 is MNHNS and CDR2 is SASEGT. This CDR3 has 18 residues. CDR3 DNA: TGTGCCAGCAGTGATCGGGGACAGGTTTCCCAGAAGGAGACTGAAGCTTTCTTT. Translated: CASSDRGQVSQKETEAFF.

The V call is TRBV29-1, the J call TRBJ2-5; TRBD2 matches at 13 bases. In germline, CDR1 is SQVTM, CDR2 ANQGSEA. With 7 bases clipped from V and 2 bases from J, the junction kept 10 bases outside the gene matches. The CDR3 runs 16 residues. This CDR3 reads CSGWTSGRGLQETQYF. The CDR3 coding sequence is TGCAGCGGGTGGACTAGCGGGAGAGGTTTGCAAGAGACCCAGTACTTC.

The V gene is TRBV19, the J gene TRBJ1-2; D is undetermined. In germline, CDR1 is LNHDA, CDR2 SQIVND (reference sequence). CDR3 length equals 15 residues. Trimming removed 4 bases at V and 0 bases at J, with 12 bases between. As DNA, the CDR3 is TGTGCCAGTAGTAACCTCCGGGTTTCTAACTATGGCTACACCTTC. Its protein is CASSNLRVSNYGYTF.

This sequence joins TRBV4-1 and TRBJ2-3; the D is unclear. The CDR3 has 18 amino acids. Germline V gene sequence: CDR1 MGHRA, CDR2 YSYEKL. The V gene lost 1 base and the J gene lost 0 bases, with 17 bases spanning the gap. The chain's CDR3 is CASSQGFVRSPSTDTQYF. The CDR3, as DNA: TGCGCCAGCAGCCAAGGGTTCGTAAGGAGCCCTAGCACAGATACGCAGTATTTT.

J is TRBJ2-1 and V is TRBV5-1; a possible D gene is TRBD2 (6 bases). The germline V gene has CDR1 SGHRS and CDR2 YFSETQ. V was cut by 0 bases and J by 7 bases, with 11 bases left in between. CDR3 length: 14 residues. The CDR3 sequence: CASSLGPGVNEQFF. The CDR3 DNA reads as TGCGCCAGCAGCTTGGGTCCGGGAGTTAATGAGCAGTTCTTC.

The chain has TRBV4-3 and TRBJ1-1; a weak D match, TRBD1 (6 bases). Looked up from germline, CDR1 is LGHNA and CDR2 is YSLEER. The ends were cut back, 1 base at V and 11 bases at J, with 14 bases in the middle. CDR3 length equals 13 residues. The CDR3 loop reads CASSQVQGFTAFF. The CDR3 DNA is TGCGCCAGCAGCCAAGTACAGGGCTTTACTGCTTTCTTT.

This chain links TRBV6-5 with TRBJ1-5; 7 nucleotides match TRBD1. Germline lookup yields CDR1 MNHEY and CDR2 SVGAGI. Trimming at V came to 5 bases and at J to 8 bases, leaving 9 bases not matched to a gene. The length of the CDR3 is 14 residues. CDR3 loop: CASSRTGDWEPQHF. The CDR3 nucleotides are TGTGCCAGCAGTCGAACAGGGGACTGGGAGCCCCAGCATTTT.

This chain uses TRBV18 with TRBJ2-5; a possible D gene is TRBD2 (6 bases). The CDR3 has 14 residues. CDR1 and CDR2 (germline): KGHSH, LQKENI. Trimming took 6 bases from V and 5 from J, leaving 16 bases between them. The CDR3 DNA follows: TGTGCCAGCTCGCGGGTACGGGGGTTCGAGACCCAGTACTTC. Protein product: CASSRVRGFETQYF.